The rows below give T cell receptor beta chains drawn from one sample of a study of T-cell memory formation after mild COVID-19. TCRdb re-analysed the 5' RACE reads in MiXCR, keeping a single row per CDR3 protein. The sample has 100,000 to 150,000 distinct CDR3 sequences, 5% to 6.5% seen once; the top ten hold approximately 2.1%. Specimen: PBMCs or a T cell subset sorted from them (not recorded which). Source of these receptors: an adult woman who had mild COVID-19 (a few samples of this study predate the infection). Cell type and time point are not known. Both conserved end residues are part of each CDR3. Each record gives: V gene, D gene, J gene, clone size, CDR3 DNA, CDR3 protein. The D gene is left open where the match is weak. A row's size may be missing; if present it is once, few, many or a size class.

TRBV7-3	TRBD1	TRBJ2-1	.	TGTGCCAGCAGCTTCAACGGACAGGGGCCCGTAGAGCAGTTCTTC	CASSFNGQGPVEQFF
TRBV2	.	TRBJ2-4	many	TGTGCCAGCAACCCCTTCGGGGGTTCCAAAAACATTCAGTACTTC	CASNPFGGSKNIQYF
TRBV12-3/TRBV12-4	.	TRBJ1-5	many	TGTGCCAGCAGTCCGGGGACTTGGGCCCAGCATTTT	CASSPGTWAQHF
TRBV7-2	.	TRBJ2-1	.	TGTGCCAGCAGCCCTCGTCAGGTCAGGGCATGGGGGGGCGATGGCAATGAGCAGTTCTTC	CASSPRQVRAWGGDGNEQFF
TRBV2	.	TRBJ1-2	once	TGTGCCAGCAGTAGGCCTGCTAGTGGCTACACCTTC	CASSRPASGYTF
TRBV30	TRBD2	TRBJ2-5	.	TGTGCCTGGAGTAAGGGTAGCGGGAGAGGGGCCCAGTACTTC	CAWSKGSGRGAQYF
TRBV3-1	.	TRBJ2-3	few	TGTGCCAGCAGCTCCCACCGTGGGGGCACAGATACGCAGTATTTT	CASSSHRGGTDTQYF
TRBV19	TRBD2	TRBJ2-3	many	TGTGCCAGTAGTTTGGGACTAGCGGATACGCAGTATTTT	CASSLGLADTQYF
TRBV3-1	.	TRBJ1-6	.	TGTGCCAGCAGCCAGCGGGGGCTAAATTCACCCCTCCACTTT	CASSQRGLNSPLHF
TRBV5-1	TRBD2	TRBJ2-3	.	TGCGCCAGCAGCCCTCAGCGGGGGGGTGGAGATACGCAGTATTTT	CASSPQRGGGDTQYF
TRBV27	.	TRBJ2-5	few	TGTGCCAGTGCGGAGCACCCGTGGGCCCAGTACTTC	CASAEHPWAQYF
TRBV9	.	TRBJ2-1	few	TGTGCCAGCAGCGTAGAGTGGGGTCGGAATGAGCAGTTCTTC	CASSVEWGRNEQFF
TRBV7-6	.	TRBJ2-3	many	TGTGCCAGCAGCTTAGCGGACCGCACAGATACGCAGTATTTT	CASSLADRTDTQYF
TRBV9	.	TRBJ2-2	.	TGTGCCAGCAGCGTTAACAGACAGGAGTGGGGATCCGGGGAGCTGTTTTTT	CASSVNRQEWGSGELFF
TRBV18	.	TRBJ1-5	few	TGTGCCAGCTCACCTAGTGAGTTTAGGGGCAATCAGCCCCAGCATTTT	CASSPSEFRGNQPQHF
TRBV6-2/TRBV6-3	.	TRBJ2-7	many	TGTGCCAGCAGTTACCCCCAAGGAGGGGTTAGCTACGAGCAGTACTTC	CASSYPQGGVSYEQYF
TRBV16	TRBD1	TRBJ1-1	.	TGTGCCAGCAGCCAGGACAGGGGGAACACTGAAGCTTTCTTT	CASSQDRGNTEAFF
TRBV5-1	.	TRBJ1-2	.	TGCGCCAGCGAGCGGGGCTGGGACTATGGCTACACCTTC	CASERGWDYGYTF
TRBV20-1	TRBD2	TRBJ2-1	.	TGCAGTGCTAGAGTAAGCGGAGCGGGGCTATCCCAGAAGCAGTTCTTC	CSARVSGAGLSQKQFF
TRBV14	.	TRBJ1-3	few	TGTGCCAGCAGAGACAGTTCTGGAAACACCATATATTTT	CASRDSSGNTIYF
TRBV18	.	TRBJ1-1	.	TGTGCCAGCTCACCGTTACAGGGATTGGGTGAAGCTTTCTTT	CASSPLQGLGEAFF